This T cell receptor (beta chain) stems from a study of breast tumors, draining lymph nodes, adjacent tissues. General study points: Compared with basal-like, luminal-like tumors shared significantly more repertoire with nontumor tissue.

Samples came from axillary lymph nodes draining the breast cancer. Germline-derived CDR1 and CDR2 are DFQATT and SNEGSKA (reference sequence). V lost 3 bases to trimming and J lost 5 bases, with 16 bases between them. The CDR3 has 14 amino acids. In regard to this clonotype: The antigen is unknown.

TCRdb used MiXCR to reprocess the multiplex PCR reads, holding one entry per CDR3 protein. Of approximately 150,000 distinct CDR3 sequences detected, about 33% appear once; the ten largest clones hold about 3.7%. The chain carries TRBV20-1 and TRBJ1-1; D not resolved. This TCR derives from a female donor with breast cancer. Some clones in this sample may be carry-over from other donors' samples. Input material: axillary lymph node tissue. The CDR3 DNA reads TGCAGTGCTAGTAAGTCCGGGGTCGGAACTGAAGCTTTCTTT. Translating it yields CSASKSGVGTEAFF.